A single T cell receptor (beta chain) is shown here with its context. This clone's antigen is unknown. Nothing much larger sits one base from this clone, and base qualities are not available. The germline V gene supplies CDR1 SGHRS and CDR2 YFSETQ. The V end loses 3 bases and the J end loses 8 bases, and a stretch of 14 bases separates them. Measured from the cysteine to the phenylalanine, the CDR3 is 14 residues long. Of all the DNA, just the CDR3 is kept, 42 bases in frame from base 1. Using the deep immunoSEQ assay, multiplex PCR amplified TCR CDR3 regions from genomic DNA. Extracted genomic DNA from each cell subset was distributed evenly across all wells of several immunoSEQ 96-well plates, and each plate was treated as a replicate. For sorted subsets, each replicate PCR was loaded with 200 ng genomic DNA, equivalent to some 31,000 T cell genomes. The purified libraries were quantified using a Qubit 3.0 fluorometer, sized with a Bioanalyzer 2100, and then quantified again using the KAPA Library Quantification kit. Each immunoSEQ 96-well plate was sequenced on its own single-read 150-cycle Illumina NextSeq 550 flow cell. From the authors' description of their analysis: Because only junctional sequences without quality scores were contained in the immunoSEQ output, filtering matching that applied to full-length reads could not be performed. Sequences were annotated with PyIR, a Python wrapper for IgBLAST v1.9, using IMGT germline references to assign V/J genes and CDR3. Any read was removed if the V/J assignment was weak (E-value above 1e-6), the CDR3 was missing, or the read contained stop codons, out-of-frame junctions, or ambiguous translated residues. V3J clonotypes were defined as sequences sharing the same inferred V gene, J gene, and CDR3 amino acid sequence. Percentage overlap between repertoires was computed as shared unique clonotypes divided by the size of the smaller repertoire. Three approaches were used to assess repertoire richness: RTK rarefaction, the Chao1 estimator, and Recon v2.1 estimates of unobserved clonotypes. For all TCRbeta clonotypes obtained by the gDNA method from four donors, generation probabilities were computed with OLGA. The source is immuneACCESS, and TCRdb retained only in-frame sequences with V and J called. Part of the clones is not carried over; for the studies checked, unresolved V genes explain less than half of this, and the remainder is unexplained. The V and J calls and clone size come from that table; D and trimming were worked out from the DNA. Within this sample are over 2 million clones, with roughly 95% of them counted one time only. 0.13% of the sample belongs to the ten largest clones.

The source of the sample is a study of shared clonotypes between healthy human individuals (dated by TCRdb to 2019 to 2021). Regarding the complete study: The cohort included three men and a couple of women between 18 and 49 years of age. For each donor, CD4 naive and CD4 memory were each run on three plates, CD8 naive on two plates, and CD8 memory on one plate. To estimate repertoire size and how much clonotype sharing occurs between individuals, the study deeply sequenced the blood TCR repertoires of several healthy adults. To increase sequencing depth and limit assay-specific biases, different laboratories used diverse techniques to prepare libraries and sequence TCR repertoires. Leukapheresis yielded between about 0.9 and 10 billion PBMCs per donor.

The study at large found these results: Even with the large sequencing depth, rarefaction of the sorted-subset datasets indicated that sequencing was incomplete. Larger estimated clonotype richness was generally found for naive subsets than for memory subsets. Pairwise subsampling led to the expectation that sequencing depth would affect the degree of clonotype sharing among donors. Sampling was restricted to blood, and TCR repertoires in tissue are likely to differ from TCR repertoires in blood. Compared with non-shared clonotypes, the clonotypes found in all four sorted-subset donors had higher generation probabilities. Because the study included only a small number of donors, the genetic and exposure-history diversity represented was limited. When several donors were compared, the shared fraction of clonotypes was about 5.5% for naive CD4, around 3.5% for naive CD8, roughly 2.5% for memory CD4, and about 0.36% for memory CD8.

The donors were healthy, HIV-negative adults with no recently reported acute infections or vaccinations. All donors were Caucasian adults living in Nashville, Tennessee, USA. CD4+ T cells were enriched through magnetic negative selection, after which naive cells were positively selected on CD45RA and the remaining negative fraction served as the memory subset. Blood was collected by leukapheresis, and PBMCs were isolated by Ficoll-Histopaque density gradient centrifugation and then cryopreserved in liquid nitrogen vapor phase. Purity and quantity of every magnetically sorted T cell population were checked by analytical flow cytometry. Genomic DNA was isolated from every sorted fraction and measured by UV absorbance on a Nanodrop 2000c.

The V gene is TRBV5-1 and the J gene is TRBJ1-4; the best D guess is TRBD1, with 6 bases matching. The clonotype originates from a young man in good health. The sequencing sample was made of naive CD4+ T cells sorted from blood. The intended sense of this specimen's cell subset or site label: CD45RA+ positively selected. The bases read TGCGCCAGCAGCTCCACGGGGGCGGGAGAAAAACTGTTTTTT. Translated, this gives CASSSTGAGEKLFF. Supplemented by the reference TRBV5-1 and TRBJ1-4 proteins around the CDR3, the complete variable domain is KAGVTQTPRYLIKTRGQQVTLSCSPISGHRSVSWYQQTPGQGLQFLFEYFSETQRNKGNFPGRFSGRQFSNSRSEMNVSTLELGDSALYLCASSSTGAGEKLFFGSGTQLSVL.